This entry lists 5 T cell receptor beta chains sequenced from one sample in a study of blood T cells in healthy people across ages. The use of a sample-barcoded 5' primer and a J-beta primer mix characterized a second PCR of roughly 7 to 12 cycles. TCRdb re-called the 5' RACE reads with MiXCR, one entry per CDR3 protein. This table has approximately 1,000,000 distinct CDR3 sequences, 40% to 50% appearing once. Material: blood. These TCRs come from a woman in her sixties or seventies in good health.

This clonotype was seen a handful of times. The genes are TRBV11-2 and TRBJ2-4; 8 bases are a match to TRBD1. Near its end, the DNA agrees better with TRBJ2-7, so the J call may be wrong. This CDR3 contains 15 residues. Germline lookup yields CDR1 SGHAT and CDR2 FQNNGV. The CDR3 bases are TGTGCCAGCAGCTTCCGAGACAGGGGTATCTACGAGCAGTACTTC. Amino acid sequence: CASSFRDRGIYEQYF.

This clonotype was seen just once. This sequence joins TRBV10-2 and TRBJ1-2; D perhaps matches TRBD1 (6 bases). With 0 bases removed from V and 2 bases from J, the gap between germline ends came to 16 bases. Per germline, CDR1 WSHSY and CDR2 SAAADI. The CDR3 is 17 residues long. The CDR3 DNA reads TGCGCCAGCAGTGAGTCGAGGACAGAACATCCAAACTATGGCTACACCTTC. Its translation is CASSESRTEHPNYGYTF.

The rearrangement joins TRBV27 to TRBJ2-3, with D hard to call. CDR1 is MNHEY, CDR2 SMNVEV, per germline (reference sequence). The CDR3 runs 13 residues. Trimming shortened V by 3 bases and J by 0 bases, and 4 bases separated the two germline ends. The CDR3 DNA reads TGTGCCAGCAGTTTTTGGAGCACAGATACGCAGTATTTT. Translation gives CASSFWSTDTQYF.

This clonotype came up a few times. The rearrangement links TRBV5-1 to TRBJ2-1; D may be TRBD2 (6 bases). V gave up 0 bases and J gave up 0 bases, with 10 bases separating them. Germline V gene data show CDR1 as SGHRS and CDR2 as YFSETQ. CDR3 length: 16 residues. The DNA for the CDR3 is TGCGCCAGCAGCTTGGCAGTGGGGGGCTCCTACAATGAGCAGTTCTTC. Protein: CASSLAVGGSYNEQFF.

The chain joins TRBV6-5 to TRBJ2-2, with 8 bases lining up with TRBD2. CDR1 and CDR2 (germline): MNHEY, SVGAGI. This CDR3 is built from 14 residues. V was pared by 5 bases and J by 8 bases, with 7 bases of the junction left unmatched. CDR3: CASSKRTSLGELFF. CDR3 sequence (DNA): TGTGCCAGCAGTAAAAGGACTAGCCTGGGGGAGCTGTTTTTT.